The present T cell receptor beta chain was sequenced within a study of T cell responses to AZD1222 COVID-19 vaccine. General study findings and limits: Seropositivity was recorded at baseline in only 6 or 7 AZD1222 recipients. Sampled repertoires all dated from after the peak T cell response. Reports indicate that nearly half of spike-specific TCRs are directed at unmutated variant regions. Dominant at 160-218 and 743-854, vaccine-associated CD4 TCRs also spanned spike.

Turning to this clone: Its antigen is as yet unknown.

Generated by immunoSEQ multiplex PCR, the TCRdb table keeps only in-frame clones and is missing some. This sample has under 150,000 clones, with 88% found just once. The CDR3 is 13 residues long. CDR1 is SGHNT and CDR2 is YYREEE in the germline V gene (reference sequence). V trimming: 4 bases; J trimming: 6 bases; junction bases outside the gene matches: 6. This sequence was found in an adult in good health. The material was peripheral blood, obtained on day 0 of AZD1222 vaccination. The gene calls are TRBV5-4 and TRBJ2-7; TRBD2 matches at 8 bases. CDR3 sequence reads: CASSRGGLTEQYF. The CDR3 bases are TGTGCCAGCAGCCGGGGGGGCCTCACCGAGCAGTACTTC.